These T cell receptor beta chains were read from a single sample in a study of regulatory T cells in long-lasting Graves disease. TCRdb re-called the multiplex PCR reads through MiXCR, storing one row per CDR3 protein. The data show under 300,000 distinct CDR3 sequences, with 20% to 25% seen just once and over 11% held by the top ten. Sequences were derived from peripheral blood mononuclear cells (PBMCs), sampled at new diagnosis, from a patient treated with antithyroid drugs. The receptors were sampled from a female donor with Graves disease. Both conserved end residues are part of each CDR3.

j_gene: TRBJ2-1; v_gene: TRBV5-5; CDR3aa: CAGSPYRAYNEQFF
j_gene: TRBJ2-2; v_gene: TRBV7-2; CDR3aa: CASSVRQENTGELFF
j_gene: TRBJ2-2; v_gene: TRBV7-3; CDR3aa: CASSWGGLGGELFF
j_gene: TRBJ2-1; v_gene: TRBV7-9; CDR3aa: CASSRTGTSGLSYNEQFF
j_gene: TRBJ2-3; v_gene: TRBV6-1; CDR3aa: CASSATSGLTDTQYF
j_gene: TRBJ1-5; v_gene: TRBV2; CDR3aa: CATAVTHSNQPQHF
j_gene: TRBJ2-1; v_gene: TRBV11-2; CDR3aa: CASSPETGTMGNEQFF
j_gene: TRBJ1-4; v_gene: TRBV20-1; CDR3aa: CSAPRSGAIANEKLFF
j_gene: TRBJ2-2; v_gene: TRBV5-1; CDR3aa: CASSHGNTGELFF
j_gene: TRBJ1-2; v_gene: TRBV5-6; CDR3aa: CASSRFGTVNGYGYTF
j_gene: TRBJ2-5; v_gene: TRBV11-3; CDR3aa: CASSWRTSGARETQYF
j_gene: TRBJ2-2; v_gene: TRBV10-3; CDR3aa: CAISESDAGRGNTGELFF
j_gene: TRBJ1-1; v_gene: TRBV5-1; CDR3aa: CASRYRLTGNTEAFF
j_gene: TRBJ2-7; v_gene: TRBV2; CDR3aa: CASSDRRRTSGSEQYF
j_gene: TRBJ2-2; v_gene: TRBV6-2/TRBV6-3; CDR3aa: CASSEIPGLSTGELFF
j_gene: TRBJ2-1; v_gene: TRBV7-9; CDR3aa: CASTGQGAVVEQFF
j_gene: TRBJ1-2; v_gene: TRBV27; CDR3aa: CASSDEQGANGYTF
j_gene: TRBJ2-1; v_gene: TRBV2; CDR3aa: CASSVGQGSYNEQFF
j_gene: TRBJ2-7; v_gene: TRBV10-2; CDR3aa: CASTPDDSYEQYF
j_gene: TRBJ1-5; v_gene: TRBV7-2; CDR3aa: CASSLDRTGVQPQHF
j_gene: TRBJ2-7; v_gene: TRBV28; CDR3aa: CASTPDTISYEQYF
j_gene: TRBJ1-2; v_gene: TRBV11-3; CDR3aa: CASSLGGTGGYTF
j_gene: TRBJ1-5; v_gene: TRBV5-6; CDR3aa: CASSLFRAGYRPQHF
j_gene: TRBJ1-2; v_gene: TRBV6-5; CDR3aa: CASSWLVNYGYTF
j_gene: TRBJ2-2; v_gene: TRBV14; CDR3aa: CASSQLLGIGELFF
j_gene: TRBJ1-3; v_gene: TRBV20-1; CDR3aa: CSASFWGALENTIYF
j_gene: TRBJ2-5; v_gene: TRBV20-1; CDR3aa: CSARFGTEETQYF
j_gene: TRBJ1-1; v_gene: TRBV11-2; CDR3aa: CASSLSGAGTEAFF
j_gene: TRBJ2-2; v_gene: TRBV6-2/TRBV6-3; CDR3aa: CASSLLGRYTGELFF
j_gene: TRBJ2-1; v_gene: TRBV20-1; CDR3aa: CSAIAWTSGANEQFF
j_gene: TRBJ2-1; v_gene: TRBV20-1; CDR3aa: CSARGLAGGLSEQFF
j_gene: TRBJ2-3; v_gene: TRBV2; CDR3aa: CASTEGRGFTDTQYF
j_gene: TRBJ2-3; v_gene: TRBV7-2; CDR3aa: CASSYTGGGTDTQYF
j_gene: TRBJ2-7; v_gene: TRBV6-2/TRBV6-3; CDR3aa: CASSEISDPYF